Listed below are T cell receptor beta chains from one sample, sequenced in a study of response to subunit inactivated influenza vaccine. One entry per CDR3 protein results from TCRdb running MiXCR on the RT-PCR reads. The sample records roughly 500,000 distinct CDR3 sequences, 25% being singletons. This specimen was CD4+ T cells sorted from PBMCs, taken roughly 5 days after vaccination. The receptors shown here come from a man in his fifties who received an inactivated influenza vaccine. Each CDR3 is given without its conserved first and last residue. Fields, in order: J gene, clone size, CDR3 length, V gene, CDR3 protein. For some rows the clone size is stated as once, few or many, or as a class when expanded; others skip it.

TRBJ1-2 | . | 12 | TRBV7-2 | ASSQGGYGYGYT
TRBJ2-3 | few | 12 | TRBV6-1 | ASNIPGEGTSGY
TRBJ2-1 | . | 12 | TRBV15 | ATSRFPGGGEQF
TRBJ2-7 | . | 11 | TRBV29-1 | SVAVKTGGEQY
TRBJ2-5 | few | 11 | TRBV6-1 | ASRKGFQETQY
TRBJ2-5 | few | 12 | TRBV7-2 | ASSLYQEQETQY
TRBJ1-2 | few | 12 | TRBV29-1 | SVGRSGGNYGYT
TRBJ2-5 | . | 13 | TRBV12-3/TRBV12-4 | ASSQTGGPSETQY
TRBJ2-4 | few | 11 | TRBV2 | ASSVGQKNIQY
TRBJ1-1 | . | 13 | TRBV5-1 | ASSTGQGMNTEAF
TRBJ1-1 | . | 12 | TRBV9 | ASTSGQRNTEAF
TRBJ1-2 | . | 10 | TRBV6-5 | ASTKTGNGYT
TRBJ2-5 | few | 12 | TRBV2 | ASSVGGPQETQY
TRBJ2-1 | . | 14 | TRBV20-1 | SARGERVIPYNEQF
TRBJ1-2 | once | 11 | TRBV12-3/TRBV12-4 | ASSLNEFYGYT
TRBJ1-1 | . | 11 | TRBV7-8 | ASSLDENTEAF
TRBJ2-7 | . | 12 | TRBV6-2/TRBV6-3 | ASSSGRGPYEQY
TRBJ1-4 | few | 13 | TRBV7-2 | ASSLGPGINEKLF
TRBJ2-7 | . | 10 | TRBV29-1 | SATSGSREQY
TRBJ2-5 | few | 11 | TRBV10-3 | AISEGQGETQY
TRBJ2-2 | few | 13 | TRBV10-3 | AISEPGSNTGELF
TRBJ2-1 | many | 10 | TRBV29-1 | SVDASGNEQF
TRBJ2-7 | few | 12 | TRBV10-2 | ASSIAGAGAEQY
TRBJ1-1 | . | 15 | TRBV6-1 | AAPRGATQIMNTEAF
TRBJ2-1 | . | 13 | TRBV4-2 | ASSQEGRENNEQF
TRBJ2-2 | . | 13 | TRBV12-3/TRBV12-4 | ASSIVRGVTGELF
TRBJ2-1 | many | 12 | TRBV20-1 | SARMPGLDNEQF
TRBJ2-3 | few | 11 | TRBV29-1 | SADGGSGDTQY
TRBJ2-1 | few | 15 | TRBV11-2 | ASSLDLMDRAYNEQF
TRBJ1-6 | few | 13 | TRBV4-2 | ASSQESSYNSPLH
TRBJ2-2 | few | 11 | TRBV28 | ASSQSSLGELF
TRBJ2-1 | . | 13 | TRBV12-3/TRBV12-4 | ASSLSGGGYNEQF
TRBJ2-1 | once | 14 | TRBV11-3 | ASSSRGGVLSNEQF
TRBJ2-7 | . | 11 | TRBV20-1 | SAMSPTLVEQY
TRBJ1-3 | few | 8 | TRBV7-9 | ASSINTIY
TRBJ2-7 | few | 14 | TRBV6-5 | ASSYSRDRRRNEQY
TRBJ2-1 | . | 11 | TRBV7-2 | ASSQNGRPVKF
TRBJ2-1 | . | 18 | TRBV6-2/TRBV6-3 | ASSYSGGRGLVGFSNEQF
TRBJ2-7 | few | 11 | TRBV4-1 | ASSQELYYEQY
TRBJ2-7 | . | 13 | TRBV5-1 | ASSTSTGENYEQY
TRBJ2-7 | many | 15 | TRBV4-2 | ASSQNLDRSFSYEQY
TRBJ2-7 | . | 12 | TRBV27 | ASSSARFSYEQY
TRBJ2-1 | . | 12 | TRBV30 | AWTSGGSYNEQF
TRBJ2-1 | . | 11 | TRBV6-2/TRBV6-3 | ASSYSGPYEQF
TRBJ2-3 | few | 14 | TRBV20-1 | SAEDRGGSSTDTQY
TRBJ2-2 | . | 13 | TRBV5-1 | ASSLAGQSTGELF
TRBJ2-7 | . | 13 | TRBV10-3 | AISESGSFRYEQY
TRBJ2-3 | . | 13 | TRBV6-5 | ASSYSHQAPDTQY
TRBJ2-3 | once | 14 | TRBV20-1 | SARRSSGYGADTQY
TRBJ1-2 | few | 11 | TRBV4-3 | ASSQDLLEGYT
TRBJ2-2 | few | 13 | TRBV7-8 | ASILGEGNTGELF
TRBJ1-4 | . | 13 | TRBV20-1 | SARNTGGSNEKLF